Below are 11 T cell receptor beta chains sequenced from a single sample in a study of CD8 T cells in ankylosing spondylitis. TCRdb re-analysed the 5' RACE reads in MiXCR, keeping a single row per CDR3 protein. The table has around 210,000 distinct CDR3 sequences, roughly 8.2% seen once. Sequences were obtained from blood, either unsorted or a sorted T cell fraction (not recorded which). The receptor source for this set is a female donor with ankylosing spondylitis or in good health (not recorded which).

In its sample, this clonotype was seen many times. The V gene is TRBV20-1, the J gene TRBJ1-4, with D unclear. The CDR3 has 10 amino acids. Per the germline V gene, CDR1 is DFQATT and CDR2 is SNEGSKA (reference sequence). The V end lost 6 bases, the J end lost 8 bases, and 7 bases lay between the germline ends. Here the CDR3 DNA reads TGCAGTGCCCTAGAAGAAAAACTGTTTTTT. This codes for CSALEEKLFF.

Many counts were recorded for this clonotype. This chain joins TRBV7-9 and TRBJ1-2; D is perhaps TRBD1 (6 bases). This CDR3 has 14 amino acids. The V gene lost 5 bases and the J gene lost 4 bases, with 14 bases spanning the gap. Germline lookup yields CDR1 SEHNR and CDR2 FQNEAQ (reference sequence). This CDR3 reads CASSPSSGAYGYTF. As DNA, the CDR3 is TGTGCCAGCAGCCCGAGCTCAGGGGCCTATGGCTACACCTTC.

In its sample, this clonotype was seen a few times. The chain combines TRBV5-8 with TRBJ2-2; either TRBD1 or TRBD2 may fit D (6 bases each). This CDR3 has 15 residues. Germline loops: CDR1 SGHTS, CDR2 YDEGEE. Trimming pared 4 bases from V and 7 bases from J, leaving 17 bases between. In DNA form, the CDR3 reads TGTGCCAGCAGCCTTTTTGGAGGGGGAATCGGGGAGCTGTTTTTT. Translation gives CASSLFGGGIGELFF.

In this sample, this clonotype turned up a few times. The rearrangement links TRBV7-9 to TRBJ2-1; D is ambiguous. Trimming took 3 bases from V and 8 from J, leaving 8 bases between them. The CDR3 is 12 amino acids. CDR1 is SEHNR, CDR2 FQNEAQ, per germline (reference sequence). The chain's CDR3 is CASSFSEDEQFF. The CDR3 DNA reads as TGTGCCAGCAGCTTTAGTGAGGATGAGCAGTTCTTC.

This clonotype was detected ten times or more. The chain joins TRBV6-2 or TRBV6-3 to TRBJ2-7; D not resolved. The CDR3 totals 12 residues. Per germline, CDR1 MNHEY and CDR2 SVGEGT. With 6 bases removed from V and 5 bases from J, the gap between germline ends came to 11 bases. This CDR3 is CASSLFAHEQYF. The CDR3 coding sequence is TGTGCCAGCAGCTTATTCGCCCACGAGCAGTACTTC.

In its sample, this clonotype was seen a few times. The chain recombines TRBV11-2 with TRBJ2-1, with D unclear. The CDR3 is 19 amino acids. The V and J ends lost 3 bases and 0 bases respectively, with 21 bases between them. The germline V gene encodes CDR1 SGHAT and CDR2 FQNNGV. The CDR3 DNA reads TGTGCCAGCAGCTTCCCTACAAGGGCCCTAACGCGCTCCTACAATGAGCAGTTCTTC. Encoded protein: CASSFPTRALTRSYNEQFF.

This clonotype was seen repeatedly, ten times or more. The rearrangement links TRBV20-1 to TRBJ2-1; 7 bases fit TRBD2. With 6 bases clipped from V and 0 bases from J, the junction kept 5 bases outside the gene matches. Per germline, CDR1 DFQATT and CDR2 SNEGSKA (reference sequence). This CDR3 region has 14 residues. The chain's CDR3 is CSAQRGSSYNEQFF. The CDR3 nucleotides read TGCAGTGCCCAGCGGGGTAGCTCCTACAATGAGCAGTTCTTC.

This clonotype has a count of ten or more. The chain recombines TRBV4-3 with TRBJ2-1, with 10 bases fitting TRBD2. Unmatched junction bases numbered 6, after V lost 6 bases and J lost 4 bases. There are 15 residues in the CDR3. CDR1 and CDR2 from the germline V gene are LGHNA and YSLEER. CDR3 amino acids: CASRHSGRPYNEQFF. CDR3 coding DNA: TGCGCCAGCAGACATAGCGGGAGGCCGTACAATGAGCAGTTCTTC.

This clonotype was seen at least ten times. V and J are TRBV5-3 and TRBJ2-7; D may match TRBD1 or TRBD2 (6 bases each). TRBV5-3 is filed as an ORF, its function uncertain. The CDR3 contains 16 residues. The germline V and J ends were trimmed by 4 bases and 3 bases, with 20 bases remaining between them. The CDR3 is CARSVHPTEGGYEQYF. DNA of the CDR3: TGTGCCAGAAGCGTACACCCCACAGAGGGGGGCTACGAGCAGTACTTC.

This clonotype was observed many times. The chain recombines TRBV20-1 with TRBJ1-5; a weak D match, TRBD1 (5 bases). V lost 3 bases and J lost 2, with 14 bases in between. CDR1 is DFQATT and CDR2 is SNEGSKA in the germline V gene (reference sequence). The CDR3 consists of 15 residues. The CDR3 reads CSASPPGSGNQPQHF. DNA of the CDR3: TGCAGTGCTAGCCCCCCAGGGTCTGGCAATCAGCCCCAGCATTTT.

This clonotype was counted at least ten times. V is TRBV4-2 and J is TRBJ1-2; TRBD1 matches 9 bases. This CDR3 is built from 16 residues. Unmatched junction bases numbered 10, after V lost 1 base and J lost 7 bases. Germline assignment: CDR1 LGHNA and CDR2 YNFKEQ. The CDR3 DNA reads as TGTGCCAGCAGCCAAGGTCCGGGACAGGGATACGGTGGCTACACCTTC. Protein sequence: CASSQGPGQGYGGYTF.